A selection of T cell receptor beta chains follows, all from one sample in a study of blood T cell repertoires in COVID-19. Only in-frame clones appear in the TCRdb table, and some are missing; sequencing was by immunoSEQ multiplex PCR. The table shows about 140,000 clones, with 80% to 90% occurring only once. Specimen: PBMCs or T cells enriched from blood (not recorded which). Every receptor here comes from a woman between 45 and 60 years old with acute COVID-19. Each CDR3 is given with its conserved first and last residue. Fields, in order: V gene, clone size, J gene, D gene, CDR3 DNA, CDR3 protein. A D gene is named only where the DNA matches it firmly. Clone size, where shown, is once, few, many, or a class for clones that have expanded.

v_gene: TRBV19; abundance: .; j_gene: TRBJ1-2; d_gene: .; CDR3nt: TGTGCCAGTAGTATCAGAACAACTAATGGCTACACCTTC; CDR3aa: CASSIRTTNGYTF
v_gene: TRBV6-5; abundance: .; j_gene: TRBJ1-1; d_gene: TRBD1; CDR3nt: TGTGCCAGCAGTCCCCAGGGGGCAAAGAGAACTGAAGCTTTCTTT; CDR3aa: CASSPQGAKRTEAFF
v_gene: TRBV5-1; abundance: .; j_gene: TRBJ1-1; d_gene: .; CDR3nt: TGCGCCAGCAGGTCAGGGGAGAACACTGAAGCTTTCTTT; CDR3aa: CASRSGENTEAFF
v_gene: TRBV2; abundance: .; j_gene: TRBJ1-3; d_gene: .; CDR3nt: TGTGCCAGCAGTGAAGTTCGGGTTCGGGGAAACACCATATATTTT; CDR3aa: CASSEVRVRGNTIYF
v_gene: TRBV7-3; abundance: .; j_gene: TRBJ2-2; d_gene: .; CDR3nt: TGTGCCAGCAGCTTGGGGCCTTCGGGCACCGGGGAGCTGTTTTTT; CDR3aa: CASSLGPSGTGELFF
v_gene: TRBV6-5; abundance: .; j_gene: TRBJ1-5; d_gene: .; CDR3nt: TGTGCCAGCAGAAGCCTCTTCAATCAGCCCCAGCATTTT; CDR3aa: CASRSLFNQPQHF
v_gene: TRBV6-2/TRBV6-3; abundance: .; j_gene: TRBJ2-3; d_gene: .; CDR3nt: TGTGCCAGCAGTTGGGTGGGATTAAAGGGGACAGATACGCAGTATTTT; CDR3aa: CASSWVGLKGTDTQYF
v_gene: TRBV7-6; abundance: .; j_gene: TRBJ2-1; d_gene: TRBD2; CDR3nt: TGTGCCAGCAGCCGGACTAGCGGGGGGCGGAGCTCCTACAATGAGCAGTTCTTC; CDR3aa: CASSRTSGGRSSYNEQFF
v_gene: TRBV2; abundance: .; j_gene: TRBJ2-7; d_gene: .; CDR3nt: TGTGCCAGCACCATAACAGGGATACCCTACGAGCAGTACTTC; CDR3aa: CASTITGIPYEQYF
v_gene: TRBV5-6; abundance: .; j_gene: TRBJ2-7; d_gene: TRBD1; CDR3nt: TGTGCCAGCAGCTTTGGGACAGGGCCCCGAGAGCAGTACTTC; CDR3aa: CASSFGTGPREQYF
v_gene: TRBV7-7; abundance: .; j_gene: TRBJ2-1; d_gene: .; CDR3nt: TGTGCTAGCAGCGCCTACAGGGTGAGGACTGATGAGCAGTTCTTC; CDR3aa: CASSAYRVRTDEQFF
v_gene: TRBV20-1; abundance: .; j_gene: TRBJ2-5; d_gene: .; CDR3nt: TGCAGTGCTCTCGAGGAGACCCAGTACTTC; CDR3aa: CSALEETQYF
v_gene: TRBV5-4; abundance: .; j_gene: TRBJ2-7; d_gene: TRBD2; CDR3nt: TGTGCCAGCAGCTTGAACGGGGGGGCTAGCGGAGACGAGCAGTACTTC; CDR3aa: CASSLNGGASGDEQYF
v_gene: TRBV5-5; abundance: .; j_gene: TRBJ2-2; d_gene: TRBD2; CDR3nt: TGTGCCAGCAGCTTGGCCCTAGCGGGAGGGCCGGACACCGGGGAGCTGTTTTTT; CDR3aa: CASSLALAGGPDTGELFF
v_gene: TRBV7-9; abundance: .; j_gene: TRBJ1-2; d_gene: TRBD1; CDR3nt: TGTGCCAGCAGCCCGAGGGGACAGGAGGGGTTGGGCTACACCTTC; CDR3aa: CASSPRGQEGLGYTF
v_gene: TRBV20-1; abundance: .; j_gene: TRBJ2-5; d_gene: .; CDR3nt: TGCAGTGCGAGGTACCAAGAGACCCAGTACTTC; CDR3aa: CSARYQETQYF
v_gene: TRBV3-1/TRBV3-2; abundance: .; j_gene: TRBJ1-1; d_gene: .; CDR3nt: TGTGCCAGCAGCCCGATAAGAGATATAGGGGATTGGTACACTGAAGCTTTCTTT; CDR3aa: CASSPIRDIGDWYTEAFF
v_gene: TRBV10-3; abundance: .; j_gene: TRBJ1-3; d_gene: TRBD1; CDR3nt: TGTGCCATCAGCCTGACAGGGGCGGGAAACACCATATATTTT; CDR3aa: CAISLTGAGNTIYF
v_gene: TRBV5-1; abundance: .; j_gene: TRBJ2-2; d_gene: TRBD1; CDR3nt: TGCGCCAGCAGTTTACAGGGGTCGACCACCGGGGAGCTGTTTTTT; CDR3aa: CASSLQGSTTGELFF
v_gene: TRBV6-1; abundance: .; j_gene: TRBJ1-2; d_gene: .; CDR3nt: TGTGCCAGCAGTGAACCCTCCGCCGACAGGAACTATGGCTACACCTTC; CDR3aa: CASSEPSADRNYGYTF
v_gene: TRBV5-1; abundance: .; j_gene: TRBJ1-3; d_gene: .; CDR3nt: TGCGCCAGCAGCTTCGACACAGGCAACTCTGGAAACACCATATATTTT; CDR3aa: CASSFDTGNSGNTIYF
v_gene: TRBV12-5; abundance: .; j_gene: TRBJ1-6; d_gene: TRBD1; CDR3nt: TGTGCTAGTGGTTTCATTAACGAGGACAGGGACCATTCACCCCTCCACTTT; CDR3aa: CASGFINEDRDHSPLHF
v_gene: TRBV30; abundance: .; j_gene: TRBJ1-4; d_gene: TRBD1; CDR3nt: TGTGCCTGGACTCAGACAGGGGTTGGGGAAAAACTGTTTTTT; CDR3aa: CAWTQTGVGEKLFF
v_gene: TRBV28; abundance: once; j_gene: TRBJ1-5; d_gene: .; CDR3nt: TGTGCCAGCAGTCAAAAGGGCTCCACCGGAGGTCAGCCCCAGCATTTT; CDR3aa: CASSQKGSTGGQPQHF